The 24 T cell receptor beta chains listed next were all sequenced from one sample in a study of early T cells in non-severe SARS-CoV-2 infection. A single record per CDR3 protein comes from TCRdb applying MiXCR to the 5' RACE reads. The data contain approximately 44,000 distinct CDR3 sequences, 9.5% to 15% of them singletons. Specimen: whole blood. The receptors come from an adult who was a healthcare worker with PCR-confirmed SARS-CoV-2 infection or an uninfected control (not recorded which).

This clonotype was seen repeatedly, ten times or more. The J gene is TRBJ2-5, the V gene TRBV7-9; D remains ambiguous. CDR3 size: 15 residues. Trimming stripped 2 bases from V and 5 bases from J, with 15 bases between. Germline values: CDR1 SEHNR, CDR2 FQNEAQ (reference sequence). The CDR3: CASSLFGPLRETQYF. The CDR3 DNA reads as TGTGCCAGCAGCTTATTCGGGCCCCTTCGGGAGACCCAGTACTTC.

A few counts support this clonotype. Written as DNA, the CDR3 is TGTGCCAGCAGTGAACAGGGGGCAGGGTACGAGCAGTACTTC. The encoded protein is CASSEQGAGYEQYF. The rearrangement uses TRBV6-1 and TRBJ2-7; 8 bases are shared with TRBD1. The CDR3 is 14 amino acids. CDR1 and CDR2 (germline): MNHNS, SASEGT. J lost 4 bases, V lost 2 bases, and 4 bases had no gene match.

This clonotype was seen only a few times. The V gene is TRBV6-6, the J gene TRBJ1-6; D is ambiguous. The germline V gene encodes CDR1 MNHNY and CDR2 SVGAGI (reference sequence). CDR3 length: 14 residues. V was trimmed by 7 bases and J by 2 bases, leaving 9 bases between them. CDR3 DNA sequence: TGTGCCAGCACCTCTGTCCCCTATAATTCACCCCTCCACTTT. It encodes CASTSVPYNSPLHF.

Concerning this clonotype itself: Being one base from a much bigger clone, this may be a read error. This sequence joins TRBV6-6 and TRBJ2-1; TRBD2 matches at 9 bases. CDR3 length: 17 residues. Trimming cost V 2 bases and J 5 bases; bases outside gene matches: 10. Germline values: CDR1 MNHNY, CDR2 SVGAGI (reference sequence). In DNA, the CDR3 is TGTGCCAGCAGTTACCTAACTAGCGGGTGTTTCCACAATGAGCAGTTCTTC. This gives the protein CASSYLTSGCFHNEQFF.

Comments on this clonotype: A much more abundant neighbour one base away suggests this may be a read error. This rearrangement joins TRBV20-1 to TRBJ1-4; TRBD1 might be the D (6 bases). Germline CDR1 is DFQATT and CDR2 is SNEGSKA (reference sequence). The CDR3 runs 13 residues. DNA of the CDR3: TGCGGTGCTAACGGGGGCGCTGAAGAAAAACTGTTTTTT. It is translated as CGANGGAEEKLFF.

There are a few counts of this clonotype. The rearrangement links TRBV5-1 to TRBJ2-5; the match to TRBD2 covers 12 bases. This CDR3 has 17 residues. Germline V lookup: CDR1 SGHRS, CDR2 YFSETQ. Losses at the gene ends were 1 base for V and 4 bases for J; bases not matched to a gene: 8. This CDR3 is CASSLTRLAGAVETQYF. In nucleotides, the CDR3 is TGCGCCAGCAGCTTGACCAGACTAGCGGGAGCGGTAGAGACCCAGTACTTC. Variable domain in full (rest from reference TRBV5-1 and TRBJ2-5): KAGVTQTPRYLIKTRGQQVTLSCSPISGHRSVSWYQQTPGQGLQFLFEYFSETQRNKGNFPGRFSGRQFSNSRSEMNVSTLELGDSALYLCASSLTRLAGAVETQYFGPGTRLLVL.

This clonotype was observed many times. The J gene is TRBJ2-2, the V gene TRBV4-3; TRBD1 might be the D (5 bases). V was pared by 2 bases and J by 4 bases, with 11 bases between. The CDR3 runs 15 residues. Per the germline V gene, CDR1 is LGHNA and CDR2 is YSLEER. The chain's CDR3 is CASSQTQVFTGELFF. For the CDR3, the DNA is TGCGCCAGCAGCCAAACACAGGTCTTCACCGGGGAGCTGTTTTTT.

V is TRBV18 and J is TRBJ1-1; D unresolved. This CDR3 comprises 13 residues. Trimming removed 5 bases at V and 1 base at J, with 8 bases between. CDR1 and CDR2 (germline): KGHSH, LQKENI. CDR3 residues: CASSAGPNTEAFF. In DNA form, the CDR3 reads TGTGCCAGCTCAGCTGGACCGAACACTGAAGCTTTCTTT.

This clonotype was seen only a few times. The rearrangement joins TRBV7-2 to TRBJ2-7; tentative D call: TRBD1 (6 bases). This CDR3 region has 13 residues. In germline, CDR1 is SGHTA, CDR2 FQGNSA. V was cut by 5 bases and J by 7 bases, with 15 bases left in between. The CDR3 DNA is TGTGCCAGCAGCCTTGACAGGTTGAATGAGCAGTACTTC. It translates to CASSLDRLNEQYF. Looking up the rest from reference TRBV7-2 and TRBJ2-7 gives the full variable domain: GAGVSQSPSNKVTEKGKDVELRCDPISGHTALYWYRQSLGQGLEFLIYFQGNSAPDKSGLPSDRFSAERTGGSVSTLTIQRTQQEDSAVYLCASSLDRLNEQYFGPGTRLTVT.

The chain joins TRBV6-1 to TRBJ2-3; a possible D gene is TRBD2 (5 bases). There are 15 residues in the CDR3. V lost 4 bases and J lost 1, with 12 bases in between. Per germline, CDR1 MNHNS and CDR2 SASEGT. The CDR3 DNA reads as TGTGCCAGCAGTGTCGAGGGAACTCGCACAGATACGCAGTATTTT. This gives the protein CASSVEGTRTDTQYF.

This rearrangement joins TRBV12-3 or TRBV12-4 to TRBJ1-2; tentatively, D is TRBD1 (5 bases). Trimming took off 6 bases at V and 8 bases at J, with 13 bases between the two ends. This CDR3 region has 12 residues. The CDR3 region is CASSGTPRGYTF. The CDR3 region has the DNA TGTGCCAGCAGCGGGACCCCGAGGGGCTACACCTTC.

This clonotype was recorded many times. The chain combines TRBV4-3 with TRBJ2-1; D remains ambiguous. The germline V and J ends were trimmed by 3 bases and 9 bases, with 15 bases remaining between them. CDR3 length: 14 amino acids. Germline V gene sequence: CDR1 LGHNA, CDR2 YSLEER. DNA of the CDR3: TGCGCCAGCAGCCAGTCCAACCCGATCACTGAGCAGTTCTTC. Translated: CASSQSNPITEQFF.

Only one count was recorded for this clonotype. The J gene is TRBJ1-2, the V gene TRBV29-1, with a tentative D call TRBD1 (5 bases). This CDR3 spans 15 amino acids. Germline loops: CDR1 SQVTM, CDR2 ANQGSEA. Trimming took 0 bases from V and 0 from J, leaving 11 bases between them. The DNA of the CDR3 is TGCAGCGTTGAAGATAGGGGCAGAGCTAACTATGGCTACACCTTC. Its translation is CSVEDRGRANYGYTF.

In this sample, this clonotype turned up a few times. The J gene is TRBJ2-7, the V gene TRBV3-1; 7 positions match TRBD2. Germline trimming cut 0 bases from V and 4 bases from J; bases unmatched to any gene: 3. The CDR3 is 14 residues long. Germline CDR1 is LGHDT and CDR2 is YNNKEL (reference sequence). The CDR3 spells CASSQDLREYEQYF. CDR3 nucleotide sequence: TGTGCCAGCAGCCAAGATCTGCGGGAGTACGAGCAGTACTTC.

This clonotype was detected ten times or more. This sequence joins TRBV19 and TRBJ1-5; a weak D match, TRBD1 (5 bases). This CDR3 region has 13 residues. Trimming took 7 bases from V and 3 from J, leaving 10 bases between them. Germline V gene data show CDR1 as LNHDA and CDR2 as SQIVND (reference sequence). The CDR3 DNA follows: TGTGCCAGTACTCGGGGCTACAATCAGCCCCAGCATTTT. Encoded protein: CASTRGYNQPQHF.

This clonotype was found many times. This CDR3 reads CASGPLGGHFRAASIQYF. Here the CDR3 DNA reads TGTGCCAGCGGCCCGCTAGGGGGACATTTTAGGGCCGCAAGCATTCAGTACTTC. The chain joins TRBV21-1 to TRBJ2-4; TRBD2, the D gene given by the table, was not confirmed from the DNA. TRBV21-1 is annotated as a pseudogene. CDR3 length equals 18 residues.

This clonotype has just a few counts. This chain connects TRBV4-1 to TRBJ2-7; no reliable D call. The CDR3 covers 15 residues. Germline V gene sequence: CDR1 MGHRA, CDR2 YSYEKL. Between the trimmed V and J ends, which lost 1 base and 4 bases, there was a span of 14 bases. In DNA form, the CDR3 reads TGCGCCAGCAGCCAAGGGCTAAGTCAGCTATACGAGCAGTACTTC. Amino acid sequence: CASSQGLSQLYEQYF.

This clonotype appeared many times. J is TRBJ2-7 and V is TRBV7-9; possibly TRBD2 for D (5 bases). The germline gives CDR1 SEHNR, CDR2 FQNEAQ (reference sequence). The CDR3 length is 14 residues. The V end was cut by 5 bases, the J end by 6 bases, with 17 bases between. In DNA form, the CDR3 reads TGTGCCAGCAGCCCCGAGGGAAGTCGGTCCGAGCAGTACTTC. It codes for CASSPEGSRSEQYF.

The chain joins TRBV28 to TRBJ2-5; 10 bases are a match to TRBD1. The germline V gene has CDR1 MDHEN and CDR2 SYDVKM. This CDR3 spans 15 amino acids. Unmatched junction bases numbered 8, after V lost 6 bases and J lost 4 bases. This CDR3 reads CASREGTGVGETQYF. In DNA, the CDR3 is TGTGCCAGCAGAGAAGGGACAGGGGTGGGAGAGACCCAGTACTTC. Full variable domain (rest looked up from reference TRBV28 and TRBJ2-5): DVKVTQSSRYLVKRTGEKVFLECVQDMDHENMFWYRQDPGLGLRLIYFSYDVKMKEKGDIPEGYSVSREKKERFSLILESASTNQTSMYLCASREGTGVGETQYFGPGTRLLVL.

This clonotype turned up a few times. J is TRBJ2-1 and V is TRBV7-2, with TRBD1 matching over 7 bases. V shed 4 bases and J 10 bases; nucleotides not matched to a gene: 10. Germline CDR1 reads SGHTA; CDR2 reads FQGNSA. The CDR3 has 14 amino acids. DNA of the CDR3: TGTGCCAGCAGCTCGCCCCTGAGGGGGCGAGAGCAGTTCTTC. It specifies CASSSPLRGREQFF.

Only a few counts were recorded for this clonotype. The chain employs TRBV2 and TRBJ2-5, with D uncertain. V lost 6 bases and J 2 bases, leaving 10 bases between the germline ends. Germline CDR1 SNHLY, CDR2 FYNNEI. This CDR3 has 13 residues. The CDR3 protein is CASRPTAQETQYF. The DNA of the CDR3 is TGTGCCAGCAGACCTACAGCACAAGAGACCCAGTACTTC. Variable domain in full (rest from reference TRBV2 and TRBJ2-5): EPEVTQTPSHQVTQMGQEVILRCVPISNHLYFYWYRQILGQKVEFLVSFYNNEISEKSEIFDDQFSVERPDGSNFTLKIRSTKLEDSAMYFCASRPTAQETQYFGPGTRLLVL.

This clonotype was counted at least ten times. This chain links TRBV12-3 or TRBV12-4 with TRBJ2-7; D is unclear. V was shortened by 8 bases and J by 7 bases, with 15 bases between the two germline ends. CDR3 size: 12 residues. The CDR3 loop is CASQSGLSEQYF. For the CDR3, the DNA is TGTGCCAGCCAATCGGGTTTAAGTGAGCAGTACTTC.

V gene TRBV15 combines with J gene TRBJ2-3; D might be TRBD1 (6 bases). CDR1 is LNHNV and CDR2 is YYDKDF in the germline V gene (reference sequence). Between the trimmed V and J ends, which lost 2 bases and 5 bases, there was a span of 14 bases. The CDR3 has 15 amino acids. CDR3 residues: CATSRQGPHKDTQYF. The DNA of the CDR3 is TGTGCCACCAGCAGACAGGGGCCCCATAAAGATACGCAGTATTTT. The complete variable domain, with remaining parts taken from reference TRBV15 and TRBJ2-3, reads DAMVIQNPRYQVTQFGKPVTLSCSQTLNHNVMYWYQQKSSQAPKLLFHYYDKDFNNEADTPDNFQSRRPNTSFCFLDIRSPGLGDTAMYLCATSRQGPHKDTQYFGPGTRLTVL.

This clonotype was counted many times. The V call is TRBV5-6, the J call TRBJ2-5; no clear D gene. With 2 bases removed from V and 5 bases from J, the gap between germline ends came to 10 bases. Germline loops: CDR1 SGHDT, CDR2 YYEEEE. There are 13 residues in the CDR3. CDR3 in amino acids: CASSLYLDETQYF. CDR3 coding DNA: TGTGCCAGCAGCTTATACTTAGACGAGACCCAGTACTTC.